This T cell receptor (beta chain) was captured by sequencing in a study of somatic mutations in cytotoxic T cells in rheumatoid arthritis. Healthy control subjects consisted of blood donors (median age roughly 60 years, range about 20-75; about 55% female). This table comes from immunoSEQ multiplex PCR, and its TCRdb copy is limited to in-frame clones, with some not included. Among some 40,000 clones listed, less than 85% were seen once. As concerns this clone: The antigen is not known.

The CDR3 extends over 15 amino acids. Germline V gene sequence: CDR1 SGHVS, CDR2 FNYEAQ. J lost 4 bases, V lost 2 bases, and 2 bases had no gene match. Study-level findings and limits: Antigen targets of the expanded CD8+ clones remained unidentified. Levels of CD8+ T-cell clonality in rheumatoid arthritis patients were statistically indistinguishable from those seen in age-matched healthy controls, with no significant difference.

The receptor was derived from a man in his forties in good health. Sequencing used CD8+ T cells sorted from blood. The rearrangement links TRBV7-6 to TRBJ2-1; TRBD2 agrees at 10 bases. The CDR3 nucleotides are TGTGCCAGCAGCTTACTAGCGGGAGAGTACAATGAGCAGTTCTTC. Translating it yields CASSLLAGEYNEQFF.